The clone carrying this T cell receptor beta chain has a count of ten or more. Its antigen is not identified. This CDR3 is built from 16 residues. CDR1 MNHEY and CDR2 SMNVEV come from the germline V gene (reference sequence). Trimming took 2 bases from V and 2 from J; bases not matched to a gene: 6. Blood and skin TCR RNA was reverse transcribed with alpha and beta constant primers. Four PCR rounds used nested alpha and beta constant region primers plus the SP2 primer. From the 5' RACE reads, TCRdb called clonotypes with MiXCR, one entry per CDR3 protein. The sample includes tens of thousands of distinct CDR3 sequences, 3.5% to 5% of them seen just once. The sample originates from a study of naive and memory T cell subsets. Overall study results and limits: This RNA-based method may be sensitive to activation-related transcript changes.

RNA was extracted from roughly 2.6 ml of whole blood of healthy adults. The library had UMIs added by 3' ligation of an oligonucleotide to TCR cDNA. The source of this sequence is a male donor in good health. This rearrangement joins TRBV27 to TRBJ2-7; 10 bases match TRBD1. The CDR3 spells CASSLKGQGFAYEQYF. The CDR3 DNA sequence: TGTGCCAGCAGTTTAAAGGGACAGGGGTTCGCCTACGAGCAGTACTTC.